The clone carrying this TCR beta chain showed up just a few times. Its antigen is currently unknown. The patients, who ranged from 18 to 65 in age, presented with newly diagnosed hyperthyroidism lasting under 2 months. Patients with uncontrolled infections, other autoimmune diseases, pregnancy or lactation were excluded. The data were taken from a study of T cells in Graves' hyperthyroidism and ophthalmopathy. V lost 5 bases to trimming and J lost 4 bases, with 24 bases between them. Per germline, CDR1 MGHRA and CDR2 YSYEKL. This CDR3 is 17 amino acids long. Authors of the study amplified TCR beta CDR3 regions from RNA transcripts. Initially, a first-round RT-PCR of the TCR CDR3 employed the HTBI primer set. TCRdb reprocessed the multiplex PCR reads with MiXCR, giving one entry per CDR3 protein. This table has some 770,000 distinct CDR3 sequences, around 17% appearing once. Whole-study findings and limits: Blood held most thyroid clonotypes expanded above 0.001 frequency. A model built on 13 V-J features separated ophthalmopathy from stable hyperthyroidism.

The chain recombines TRBV4-1 with TRBJ2-7; tentative D call: TRBD2 (6 bases). Input material: blood. The receptor was isolated from a man aged 18 to 35 with Graves' hyperthyroidism. In nucleotides, the CDR3 is TGCGCCAGCAGCTATAGCGAATCCTACGGGGGTCAGTACGAGCAGTACTTC. Its translation is CASSYSESYGGQYEQYF.